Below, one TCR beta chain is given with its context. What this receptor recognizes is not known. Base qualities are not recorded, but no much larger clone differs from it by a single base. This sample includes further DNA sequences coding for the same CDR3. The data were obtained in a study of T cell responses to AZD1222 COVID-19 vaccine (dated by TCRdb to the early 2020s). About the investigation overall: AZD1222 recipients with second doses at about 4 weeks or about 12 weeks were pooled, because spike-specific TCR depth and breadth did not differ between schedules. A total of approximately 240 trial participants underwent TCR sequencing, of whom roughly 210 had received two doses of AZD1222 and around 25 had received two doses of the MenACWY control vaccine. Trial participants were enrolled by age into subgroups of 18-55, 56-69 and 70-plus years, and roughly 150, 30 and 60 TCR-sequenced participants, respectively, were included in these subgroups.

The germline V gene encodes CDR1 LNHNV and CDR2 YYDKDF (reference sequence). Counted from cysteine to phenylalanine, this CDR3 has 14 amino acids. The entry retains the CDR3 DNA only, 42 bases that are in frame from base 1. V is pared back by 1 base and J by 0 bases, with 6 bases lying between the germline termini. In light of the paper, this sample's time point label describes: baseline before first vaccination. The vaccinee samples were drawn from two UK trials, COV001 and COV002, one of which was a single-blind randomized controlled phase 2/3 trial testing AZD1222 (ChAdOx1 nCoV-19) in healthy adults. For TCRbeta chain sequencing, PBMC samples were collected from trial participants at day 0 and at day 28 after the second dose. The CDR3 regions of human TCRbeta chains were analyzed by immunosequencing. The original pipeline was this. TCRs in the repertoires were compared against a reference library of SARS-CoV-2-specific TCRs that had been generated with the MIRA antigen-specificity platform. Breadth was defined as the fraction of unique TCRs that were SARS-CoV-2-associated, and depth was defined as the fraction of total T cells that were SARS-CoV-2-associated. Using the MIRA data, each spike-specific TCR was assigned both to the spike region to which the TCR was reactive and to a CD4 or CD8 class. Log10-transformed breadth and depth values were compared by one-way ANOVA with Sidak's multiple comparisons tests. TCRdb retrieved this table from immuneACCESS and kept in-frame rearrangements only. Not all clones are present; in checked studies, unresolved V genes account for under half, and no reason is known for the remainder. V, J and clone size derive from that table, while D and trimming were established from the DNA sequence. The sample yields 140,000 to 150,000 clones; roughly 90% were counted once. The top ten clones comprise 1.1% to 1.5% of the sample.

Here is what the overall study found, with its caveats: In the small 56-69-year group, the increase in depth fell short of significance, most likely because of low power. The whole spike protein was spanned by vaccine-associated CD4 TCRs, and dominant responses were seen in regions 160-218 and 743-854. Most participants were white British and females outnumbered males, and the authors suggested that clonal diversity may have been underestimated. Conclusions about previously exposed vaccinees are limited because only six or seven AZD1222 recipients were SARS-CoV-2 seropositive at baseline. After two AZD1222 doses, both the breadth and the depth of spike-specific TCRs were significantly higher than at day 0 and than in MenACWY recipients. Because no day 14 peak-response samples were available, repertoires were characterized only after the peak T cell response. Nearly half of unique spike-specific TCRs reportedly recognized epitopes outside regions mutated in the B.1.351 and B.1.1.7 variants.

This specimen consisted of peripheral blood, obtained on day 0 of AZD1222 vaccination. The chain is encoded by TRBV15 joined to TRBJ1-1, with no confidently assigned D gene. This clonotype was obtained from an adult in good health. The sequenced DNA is TGTGCCACCAGCAGAGGAACAGTGAACACTGAAGCTTTCTTT. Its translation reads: CATSRGTVNTEAFF.